Listed here are 8 T cell receptor beta chains from one sample, sequenced in a study of shared clonotypes between healthy human individuals. Naive CD8 cells lacked CD45RO and underwent positive selection for CCR7, leaving out terminally differentiated effector memory CD45RA+ cells. Clones were sequenced by immunoSEQ multiplex PCR, and TCRdb holds only the in-frame ones, with some missing. Among about 2,200,000 clones listed, under 95% were seen once. Material for sequencing was naive CD8+ T cells from PBMCs. All receptors derive from a man aged 18 to 35 in good health. Some clones in this sample may be carry-over from other donors' samples.

This chain uses TRBV4-1 with TRBJ1-3, with D unclear. This CDR3 contains 11 residues. V lost 3 bases to trimming and J lost 9 bases, with 6 bases between them. Germline V gene lookup returns CDR1 MGHRA and CDR2 YSYEKL. CDR3 sequence: CASSQLGTIYF. In nucleotides, the CDR3 is TGCGCCAGCAGCCAGTTGGGCACCATATATTTT.

V is TRBV7-2 and J is TRBJ2-1; D not certain. Germline V gives CDR1 SGHTA, CDR2 FQGNSA. The CDR3 loop spans 13 amino acids. V was shortened by 5 bases and J by 4 bases, with 9 bases between the two germline ends. CDR3 DNA sequence: TGTGCCAGCAGCAGGCGGCCGTACAATGAGCAGTTCTTC. This sequence encodes CASSRRPYNEQFF.

The genes are TRBV7-9 and TRBJ2-7; 7 nucleotides match TRBD2. The CDR3 spans 13 residues. Germline V lookup: CDR1 SEHNR, CDR2 FQNEAQ (reference sequence). J gave up 4 bases and V 5 bases, and 5 bases lay outside the gene matches. In DNA form, the CDR3 reads TGTGCCAGCAGCGACCCCGGGGGGTACGAGCAGTACTTC. This codes for CASSDPGGYEQYF.

This clone showed up just once. CDR3 residues: CASGLGTGTAEAFF. The CDR3 DNA reads as TGTGCTAGTGGTTTGGGTACAGGGACCGCTGAAGCTTTCTTT. The V and J genes are TRBV12-5 and TRBJ1-1; D possibly corresponds to TRBD1 (6 bases). This CDR3 is built from 14 residues. V dropped 1 base and J dropped 6 bases, with 12 bases sitting between them. Germline CDR1 and CDR2: LGHNT and FRNRAP.

The chain joins TRBV5-6 to TRBJ2-1, with a tentative D call TRBD1 (5 bases). The length of the CDR3 is 16 residues. Per the germline V gene, CDR1 is SGHDT and CDR2 is YYEEEE. Trimming pared 4 bases from V and 0 bases from J, leaving 14 bases between. The CDR3 protein is CASSPTGASSYNEQFF. The CDR3 DNA reads TGTGCCAGCAGCCCTACAGGTGCCAGCTCCTACAATGAGCAGTTCTTC.

On this clone itself: Distinct nucleotide sequences in the sample also encode this CDR3. The V and J genes are TRBV28 and TRBJ2-7; D not certain. Germline V lookup: CDR1 MDHEN, CDR2 SYDVKM. V lost 3 bases, J lost 4 bases, and 7 bases lay in between. The CDR3 length is 12 residues. DNA for the CDR3: TGTGCCAGCAGTTTGTCTACTTACGAGCAGTACTTC. Protein sequence: CASSLSTYEQYF.

The chain links TRBV19 to TRBJ1-1; D ambiguous. The CDR3 is made up of 14 amino acids. Trimming removed 5 bases at V and 0 bases at J, with 10 bases between. The germline gives CDR1 LNHDA, CDR2 SQIVND (reference sequence). The CDR3 is CASSAGPVNTEAFF. The CDR3 bases are TGTGCCAGTAGTGCCGGGCCAGTGAACACTGAAGCTTTCTTT.

This clone was found once. The V and J genes are TRBV4-3 and TRBJ1-2; unclear D gene. Trimming left V 3 bases short and J 5 bases short, with 22 bases between. Germline CDR1 and CDR2: LGHNA and YSLEER. The CDR3 has 17 amino acids. The CDR3 here is CASSHTHRVHQEYGYTF. The CDR3 DNA reads as TGCGCCAGCAGCCATACGCACCGGGTCCACCAGGAGTATGGCTACACCTTC.